The rows below give T cell receptor beta chains drawn from one sample of a study of blood T cells in healthy people across ages. TCRdb re-analysed the 5' RACE reads in MiXCR, keeping a single row per CDR3 protein. This table has around 1.7 million distinct CDR3 sequences, 28% appearing once. Sequencing was carried out using blood. The receptors here all came from a woman younger than 45 in good health. Both conserved end residues are part of each CDR3. A D gene is named only where the DNA matches it firmly. Only some rows state a clone size, as once, few, many or a class for expanded clones.

clone size	V gene	D gene	J gene	CDR3 protein	CDR3 DNA
NA	TRBV12-3/TRBV12-4	TRBD2	TRBJ2-3	CASSFQRGRADTQYF	TGTGCCAGCAGTTTCCAGCGGGGGAGAGCAGATACGCAGTATTTT
few	TRBV10-3	TRBD1	TRBJ2-1	CAISESAGRGLNDQFF	TGTGCCATCAGTGAGTCGGCTGGAAGGGGGCTCAATGATCAGTTCTTC
few	TRBV27	NA	TRBJ2-5	CASRRVGRQETQYF	TGTGCCAGCCGGAGGGTGGGTAGGCAAGAGACCCAGTACTTC
NA	TRBV10-3	NA	TRBJ2-7	CAISDAGTSSYEQYF	TGTGCCATCAGTGATGCGGGGACGTCCTCCTACGAGCAGTACTTC
NA	TRBV14	TRBD1	TRBJ1-2	CASSQDLGGRGYTF	TGTGCCAGCAGCCAAGATCTAGGGGGCCGTGGCTACACCTTC
many	TRBV4-3	TRBD2	TRBJ2-3	CASSQVPSGRVATQYF	TGCGCCAGCAGCCAAGTCCCTAGCGGGAGAGTAGCTACGCAGTATTTT
few	TRBV3-1	NA	TRBJ2-7	CASSQSEGSYEQYF	TGTGCCAGCAGCCAAAGTGAGGGCTCCTACGAGCAGTACTTC
many	TRBV4-3	TRBD1	TRBJ1-2	CASSQDGTGTLYGYTF	TGCGCCAGCAGCCAAGATGGGACAGGTACTCTCTATGGCTACACCTTC
NA	TRBV20-1	NA	TRBJ2-4	CSALERVRINIQYF	TGCAGTGCTCTAGAGCGGGTGAGGATCAACATTCAGTACTTC
once	TRBV12-3/TRBV12-4	NA	TRBJ1-5	CASSLGGGGSQPQHF	TGTGCCAGCAGTTTAGGAGGGGGGGGCTCTCAGCCCCAGCATTTT
NA	TRBV10-3	NA	TRBJ1-2	CAISESTGLNYGYTF	TGTGCCATCAGTGAGTCAACAGGACTTAACTATGGCTACACCTTC
NA	TRBV5-1	TRBD1	TRBJ2-5	CASGTGEGDETQYF	TGCGCCAGCGGGACAGGGGAAGGGGACGAGACCCAGTACTTC
few	TRBV5-1	TRBD2	TRBJ2-2	CASSPSLTSGGTGELFF	TGCGCCAGTAGCCCCTCCCTCACTAGCGGGGGGACCGGGGAGCTGTTTTTT
NA	TRBV2	NA	TRBJ1-1	CASSPRLDSILTEAFF	TGTGCCAGCAGTCCCCGTTTGGACAGTATACTCACTGAAGCTTTCTTT
NA	TRBV14	NA	TRBJ2-7	CASSQLMDSYEQYF	TGTGCCAGCAGCCAGCTCATGGACTCCTACGAGCAGTACTTC
NA	TRBV2	NA	TRBJ2-3	CASIRSLEVDTQYF	TGTGCCAGTATACGATCCCTGGAAGTAGATACGCAGTATTTT
NA	TRBV2	NA	TRBJ1-1	CASSESRVRTEAFF	TGTGCCAGCAGTGAGTCCAGGGTCAGGACTGAAGCTTTCTTT
many	TRBV20-1	TRBD1	TRBJ2-7	CSAQDREYDEQYF	TGCAGTGCTCAAGACAGGGAATACGACGAGCAGTACTTC
NA	TRBV18	NA	TRBJ2-5	CASSPGKGHEAQYF	TGTGCCAGCTCACCCGGGAAGGGGCATGAGGCCCAGTACTTC
few	TRBV9	NA	TRBJ1-6	CASSVNWASPLHF	TGTGCCAGCAGCGTTAACTGGGCCTCACCCCTCCACTTT
NA	TRBV20-1	NA	TRBJ1-5	CSARRGPQQPQHF	TGCAGTGCTAGGAGAGGGCCCCAGCAGCCCCAGCATTTT
NA	TRBV30	NA	TRBJ1-5	CAWSVHTSNQPQHF	TGTGCCTGGAGTGTACACACTAGCAATCAGCCCCAGCATTTT
few	TRBV2	TRBD2	TRBJ2-3	CASRRTSAPGTDTQYF	TGTGCCAGCAGGAGGACTAGCGCCCCTGGCACAGATACGCAGTATTTT
once	TRBV5-6	NA	TRBJ2-5	CASNLGWTAQETQYF	TGTGCCAGCAACTTGGGTTGGACAGCGCAAGAGACCCAGTACTTC
many	TRBV5-6	NA	TRBJ2-5	CASSLRAKTQYF	TGTGCCAGCAGCTTGAGGGCAAAGACCCAGTACTTC
NA	TRBV12-3/TRBV12-4	NA	TRBJ2-6	CASSFREGFESGANVLTF	TGTGCCAGCAGTTTTAGGGAAGGCTTTGAATCTGGGGCCAACGTCCTGACTTTC
many	TRBV29-1	TRBD2	TRBJ2-3	CSVHRGGVDTQYF	TGCAGCGTGCACCGGGGGGGCGTAGATACGCAGTATTTT
NA	TRBV11-2	NA	TRBJ1-6	CASSRQISNSPLHF	TGTGCCAGCAGCAGACAGATCTCTAATTCACCCCTCCACTTT
NA	TRBV5-1	NA	TRBJ2-5	CASSLRFQGETQYF	TGCGCCAGCAGCTTGCGCTTCCAGGGAGAGACCCAGTACTTC